The present T cell receptor beta chain was sequenced within a study of CD4 T cells in relation to SARS-CoV-2 and coronaviruses. In the study overall: ViraFEST: roughly ten-day antigen culture of PBMCs, then TCR beta CDR3 sequencing. Whole-study results and caveats: SARS-CoV-2-driven expansion was significantly weaker in crossreactive than monoreactive clones.

Clones were read by immunoSEQ multiplex PCR, and TCRdb kept only the in-frame ones, dropping some. The table has fewer than 20,000 clones, about 74% seen once. V lost 5 bases to trimming and J lost 7 bases; unmatched junction nucleotides: 7. The CDR3 extends over 15 amino acids. Germline CDR1 and CDR2: SNHLY and FYNNEI. On this clone itself: What it binds is not known.

Before the COVID-19 pandemic, during about 2011-2019, CD4+ T cells were taken from unexposed donors. The cells were cultured for 9 to 11 days before CD4+ T cells were isolated. Each well had two million PBMCs in around 5% human AB serum with IL-2. Cultures received half-medium IL-2 refreshes on days 3 and 7. The sample consisted of CD4+ T cells from PBMCs, cultured in vitro. This clonotype was obtained from a human donor in good health. The chain uses TRBV2 and TRBJ2-3, with 12 bases matching TRBD2. For the CDR3, the DNA is TGTGCCAGCAGTCCGACTAGCGGGAGAGGGAATACGCAGTATTTT. It codes for CASSPTSGRGNTQYF.